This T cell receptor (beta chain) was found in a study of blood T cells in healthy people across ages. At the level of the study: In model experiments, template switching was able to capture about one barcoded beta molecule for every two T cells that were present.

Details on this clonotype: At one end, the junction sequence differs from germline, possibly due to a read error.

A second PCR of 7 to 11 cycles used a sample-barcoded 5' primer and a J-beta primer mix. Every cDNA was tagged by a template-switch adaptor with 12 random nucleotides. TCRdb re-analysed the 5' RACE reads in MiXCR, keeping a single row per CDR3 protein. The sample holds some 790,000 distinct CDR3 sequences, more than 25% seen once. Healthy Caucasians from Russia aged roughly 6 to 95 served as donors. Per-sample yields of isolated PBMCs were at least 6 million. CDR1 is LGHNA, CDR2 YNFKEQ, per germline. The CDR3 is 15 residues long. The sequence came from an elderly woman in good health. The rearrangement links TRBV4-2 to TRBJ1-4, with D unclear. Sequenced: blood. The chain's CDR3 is CASSQVEGTNEELFF. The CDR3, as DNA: TGTGCCAGCAGCCAAGTTGAGGGAACTAATGAAGAACTGTTTTTT.